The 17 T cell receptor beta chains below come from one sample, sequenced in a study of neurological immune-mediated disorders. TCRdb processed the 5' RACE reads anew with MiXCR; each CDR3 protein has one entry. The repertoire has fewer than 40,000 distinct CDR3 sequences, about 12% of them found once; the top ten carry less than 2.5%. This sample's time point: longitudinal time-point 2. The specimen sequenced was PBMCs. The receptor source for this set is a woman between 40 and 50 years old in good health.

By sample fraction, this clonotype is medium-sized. CDR3 amino acids: CASTKGGPRNNEQFF. The CDR3 nucleotides read TGTGCCAGCACCAAAGGGGGGCCCCGGAACAATGAGCAGTTCTTC. V gene TRBV7-2 combines with J gene TRBJ2-1, with D possibly being TRBD1 or TRBD2 (6 bases each). Germline assignment: CDR1 SGHTA and CDR2 FQGNSA. The CDR3 runs 15 residues. V shed 7 bases and J shed 5 bases, with 18 bases lying between them.

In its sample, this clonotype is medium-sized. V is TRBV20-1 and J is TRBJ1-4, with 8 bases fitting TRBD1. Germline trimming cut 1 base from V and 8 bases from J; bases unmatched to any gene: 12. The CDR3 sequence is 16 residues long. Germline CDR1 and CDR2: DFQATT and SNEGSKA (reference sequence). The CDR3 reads CSARGGQGALSEKLFF. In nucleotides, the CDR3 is TGCAGTGCTAGAGGGGGGCAGGGGGCCCTGAGCGAAAAACTGTTTTTT.

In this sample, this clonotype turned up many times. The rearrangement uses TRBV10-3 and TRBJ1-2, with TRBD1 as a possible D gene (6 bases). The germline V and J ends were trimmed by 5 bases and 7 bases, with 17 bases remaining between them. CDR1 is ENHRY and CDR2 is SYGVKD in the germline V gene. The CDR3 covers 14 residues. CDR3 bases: TGTGCCATCAGTCTCAACAGGGAATTAGGTGGCTACACCTTC. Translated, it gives CAISLNRELGGYTF.

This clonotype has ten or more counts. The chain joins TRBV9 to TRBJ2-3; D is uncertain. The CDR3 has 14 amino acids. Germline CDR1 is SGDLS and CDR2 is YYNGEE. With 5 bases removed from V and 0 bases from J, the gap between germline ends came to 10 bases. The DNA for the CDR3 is TGTGCCAGCAGTAAGCAACTTAGCACAGATACGCAGTATTTT. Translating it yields CASSKQLSTDTQYF.

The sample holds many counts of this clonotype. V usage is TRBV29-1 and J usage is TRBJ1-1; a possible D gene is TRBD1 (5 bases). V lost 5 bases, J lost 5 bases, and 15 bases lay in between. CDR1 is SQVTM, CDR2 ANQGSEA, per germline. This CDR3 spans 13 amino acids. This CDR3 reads CSVSQAMGTEAFF. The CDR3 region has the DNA TGCAGCGTTTCACAGGCCATGGGGACTGAAGCTTTCTTT.

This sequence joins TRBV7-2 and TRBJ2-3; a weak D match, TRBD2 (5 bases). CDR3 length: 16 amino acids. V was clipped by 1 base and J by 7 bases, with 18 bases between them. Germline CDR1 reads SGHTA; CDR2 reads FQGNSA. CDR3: CASSLDRTPSFYTQYF. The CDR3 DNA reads TGTGCCAGCAGCTTAGATAGGACTCCCTCCTTTTATACGCAGTATTTT.

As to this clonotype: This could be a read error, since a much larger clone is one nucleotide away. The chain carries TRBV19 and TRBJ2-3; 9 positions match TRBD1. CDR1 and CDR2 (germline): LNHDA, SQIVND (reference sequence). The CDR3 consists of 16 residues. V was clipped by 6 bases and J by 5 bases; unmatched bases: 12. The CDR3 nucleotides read TGTGCCAGTAGCGGCTGGGACAGGGATGGCATAGATACGCAGTATTTT. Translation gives CASSGWDRDGIDTQYF.

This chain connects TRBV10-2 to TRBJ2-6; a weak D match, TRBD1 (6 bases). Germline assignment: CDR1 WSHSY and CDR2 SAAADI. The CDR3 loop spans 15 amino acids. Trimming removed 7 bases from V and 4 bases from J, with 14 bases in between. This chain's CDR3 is CASTTGFVGANVLTF. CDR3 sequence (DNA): TGCGCCAGCACTACAGGGTTTGTCGGGGCCAACGTCCTGACTTTC.

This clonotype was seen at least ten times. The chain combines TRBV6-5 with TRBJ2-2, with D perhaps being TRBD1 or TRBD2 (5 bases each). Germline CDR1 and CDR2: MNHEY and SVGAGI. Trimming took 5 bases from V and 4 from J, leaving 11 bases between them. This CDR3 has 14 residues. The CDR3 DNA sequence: TGTGCCAGCAGTCCGGGGCCCGGCACCGGGGAGCTGTTTTTT. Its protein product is CASSPGPGTGELFF.

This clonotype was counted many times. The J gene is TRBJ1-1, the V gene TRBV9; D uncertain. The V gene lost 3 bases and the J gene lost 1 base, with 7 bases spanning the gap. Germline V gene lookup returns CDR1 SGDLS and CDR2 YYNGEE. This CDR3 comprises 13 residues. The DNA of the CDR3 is TGTGCCAGCAGCGGACGGGGGAACACTGAAGCTTTCTTT. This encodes CASSGRGNTEAFF.

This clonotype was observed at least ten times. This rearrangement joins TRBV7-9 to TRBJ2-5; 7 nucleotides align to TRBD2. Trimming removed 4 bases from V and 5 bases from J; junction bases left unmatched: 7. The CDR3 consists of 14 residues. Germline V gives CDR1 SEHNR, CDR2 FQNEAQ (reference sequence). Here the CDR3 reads CASSSVTSWETQYF. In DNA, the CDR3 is TGTGCCAGCAGCTCTGTGACTAGCTGGGAGACCCAGTACTTC.

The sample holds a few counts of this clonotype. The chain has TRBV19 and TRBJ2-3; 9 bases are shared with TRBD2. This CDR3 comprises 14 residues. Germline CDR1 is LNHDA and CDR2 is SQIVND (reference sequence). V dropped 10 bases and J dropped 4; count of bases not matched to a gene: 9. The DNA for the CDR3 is TGTGCCACAAAGGTAGCGGGAGTTGCAGATACGCAGTATTTT. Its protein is CATKVAGVADTQYF.

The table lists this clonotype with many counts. Here the CDR3 DNA reads TGTGCCAGCACTACACAGACAGGGAATGGCTACACCTTC. Encoded protein: CASTTQTGNGYTF. The V and J genes are TRBV12-3 or TRBV12-4 and TRBJ1-2; 7 bases are shared with TRBD1. J was trimmed by 6 bases and V by 7 bases; bases with no gene match: 8. The CDR3 sequence is 13 residues long.

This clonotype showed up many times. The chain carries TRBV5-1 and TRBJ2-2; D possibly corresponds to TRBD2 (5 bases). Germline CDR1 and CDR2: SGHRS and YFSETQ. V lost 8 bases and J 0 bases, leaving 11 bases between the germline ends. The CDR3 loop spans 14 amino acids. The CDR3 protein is CASRRETNTGELFF. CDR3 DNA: TGCGCCAGTCGCCGGGAAACGAACACCGGGGAGCTGTTTTTT. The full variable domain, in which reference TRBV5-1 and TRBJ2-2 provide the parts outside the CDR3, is KAGVTQTPRYLIKTRGQQVTLSCSPISGHRSVSWYQQTPGQGLQFLFEYFSETQRNKGNFPGRFSGRQFSNSRSEMNVSTLELGDSALYLCASRRETNTGELFFGEGSRLTVL.

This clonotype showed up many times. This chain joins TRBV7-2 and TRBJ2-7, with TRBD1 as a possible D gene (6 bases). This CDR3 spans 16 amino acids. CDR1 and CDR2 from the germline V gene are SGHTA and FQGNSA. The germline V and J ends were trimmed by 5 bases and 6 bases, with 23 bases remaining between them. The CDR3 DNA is TGTGCCAGCAGCCGCTTGGACAGCGGAGGCCCTCTCGAGCAGTACTTC. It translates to CASSRLDSGGPLEQYF.

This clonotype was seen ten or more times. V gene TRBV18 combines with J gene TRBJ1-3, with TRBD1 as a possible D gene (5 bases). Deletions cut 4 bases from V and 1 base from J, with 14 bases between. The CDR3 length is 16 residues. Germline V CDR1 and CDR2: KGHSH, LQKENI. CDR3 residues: CASSRDGGFSGNTIYF. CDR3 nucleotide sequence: TGTGCCAGCTCACGTGATGGGGGTTTTTCTGGAAACACCATATATTTT.

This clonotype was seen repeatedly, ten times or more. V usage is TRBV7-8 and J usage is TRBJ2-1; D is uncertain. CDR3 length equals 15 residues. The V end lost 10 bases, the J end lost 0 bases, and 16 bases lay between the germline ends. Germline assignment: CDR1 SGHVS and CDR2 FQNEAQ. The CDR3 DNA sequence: TGTGCCATCGCACCTACCTTCCCCTCCTACAATGAGCAGTTCTTC. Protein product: CAIAPTFPSYNEQFF.